This T cell receptor (beta chain) was retrieved from a study of T cell repertoires in cytomegalovirus infection. Turning to the study itself: Matching HLA type, along with CMV infection, was indicated by public TCR beta signatures.

This clonotype was found a few times. No antigen is known for it. Study conclusions and caveats: Predominance within the ex vivo response was attributable to HLA-C-restricted CMV-specific TCR beta clonotypes.

MiXCR was run by TCRdb on the reads, yielding one entry per CDR3 protein. The sample contains 270,000 or so distinct CDR3 sequences, approximately 15% of which appear only once. V was clipped by 4 bases and J by 7 bases; unmatched bases: 11. The CDR3 has 15 residues. Germline V CDR1 and CDR2: SGHKS, YYEKEE (reference sequence). The TCR sequence derives from a human donor in good health (CMV status not recorded). Some clones in this sample may be carry-over from other donors' samples. The chain couples TRBV5-5 to TRBJ1-5; 7 bases are shared with TRBD1. The sample taken for sequencing was CD8+ T cells from PBMCs. The CDR3 is CASSRDREDVQPQHF. CDR3 nucleotide sequence: TGTGCCAGCAGCCGCGACAGGGAAGACGTCCAGCCCCAGCATTTT.